This is a list of T cell receptor beta chains from one sample in a study of shared clonotypes between healthy human individuals. Generated by immunoSEQ multiplex PCR, the TCRdb table keeps only in-frame clones and is missing some. Of some 1 million clones detected, about 74% appear once; the ten largest clones hold roughly 1.5%. Sequenced: memory CD4+ T cells sorted from blood. These receptors all stem from a man aged 18 to 29 in good health. The CDR3 runs from the conserved cysteine through the conserved F or W. D genes are given only for firm matches. For some rows the clone size is stated as once, few or many, or as a class when expanded; others skip it.

-,-,14,TRBV9,TRBJ1-4,TGTGCCAGCAGCGTAGACGGAGGGAGGGGAAAACTGTTTTTT,CASSVDGGRGKLFF
TRBD1,-,15,TRBV18,TRBJ1-6,TGTGCCAGCTCAATTACCGGGACAGGGTATTCACCCCTCCACTTT,CASSITGTGYSPLHF
TRBD1,-,14,TRBV7-9,TRBJ1-4,TGTGCCAGCAGCTTGACAGGGGGTAACGAAAAACTGTTTTTT,CASSLTGGNEKLFF
-,-,17,TRBV4-2,TRBJ1-6,TGTGCCAACAGCCTGGTGTTCGGGACGGAGGGGAATTCACCCCTCCACTTT,CANSLVFGTEGNSPLHF
-,-,13,TRBV6-6,TRBJ2-7,TGTGCCAGTACGGACTCGTATTCCTACGAGCAGTACTTC,CASTDSYSYEQYF
TRBD2,-,13,TRBV7-8,TRBJ2-1,TGTGCCAGCAGCTTAGCGGGTCTAGCGGGAGGGTTCTTC,CASSLAGLAGGFF
-,-,12,TRBV10-3,TRBJ1-2,TGTGCCATCAGTGAGTCGGAGGGAGGCTACACCTTC,CAISESEGGYTF
TRBD1,many,14,TRBV7-9,TRBJ1-1,TGTGCCAGCAGCTTGCAGGGGGCGGCCACTGAAGCTTTCTTT,CASSLQGAATEAFF
-,-,13,TRBV11-3,TRBJ2-1,TGTGCCAGCAGCTTAGCTTGGCCGGATGAGCAGTTCTTC,CASSLAWPDEQFF
-,many,13,TRBV6-6,TRBJ1-1,TGTGCCAGCAGTTACTTCGAGAACACTGAAGCTTTCTTT,CASSYFENTEAFF
TRBD1,few,15,TRBV9,TRBJ1-3,TGTGCCAGCAGCCCACCAGGGGGCCCTGGAAACACCATATATTTT,CASSPPGGPGNTIYF
TRBD1,-,18,TRBV19,TRBJ1-1,TGTGCCAGTACCGATACCCTCAGGCGGACAGGGGGGATGACTGAAGCTTTCTTT,CASTDTLRRTGGMTEAFF
TRBD2,-,14,TRBV27,TRBJ2-7,TGTGCCAGCAGTCGACTAGCGGGCACATTCGAGCAGTACTTC,CASSRLAGTFEQYF
-,-,15,TRBV7-9,TRBJ2-2,TGTGCCAGCAGCCCACGGGCCAAGAACACCGGGGAGCTGTTTTTT,CASSPRAKNTGELFF
-,-,14,TRBV10-3,TRBJ1-5,TGTGCCATCAGTGAGTCGATAGGGAGTCAGCCCCAGCATTTT,CAISESIGSQPQHF